Below, one T cell receptor beta chain is given with its context. The sample originates from a study of blood T cell repertoires in COVID-19. Looking at the study overall: Material from acute and convalescent COVID-19 was sourced from the United States, Italy and Spain.

Trimming at V came to 1 base and at J to 5 bases, leaving 4 bases not matched to a gene. This CDR3 has 15 amino acids. Germline V gene lookup returns CDR1 ENHRY and CDR2 SYGVKD. TCRdb keeps only in-frame clones here, not all; method: immunoSEQ multiplex PCR. The sample lists some 240,000 clones; 85% were seen once. The chain links TRBV10-3 to TRBJ1-1; TRBD1 matches 10 bases. The sequence was collected from a woman aged 70-85 years with COVID-19, enrolled during active disease. Material for sequencing was peripheral blood. CDR3 DNA sequence: TGTGCCATCAGTGAGTACGGACAGGGGGGGACTGAAGCTTTCTTT. Its translation: CAISEYGQGGTEAFF.